The 7 T cell receptor beta chains below come from one sample, sequenced in a study of T cells after yellow fever vaccination. TCRdb called the 5' RACE reads again in MiXCR, with one record for every CDR3 protein. The profile shows 150,000 to 200,000 distinct CDR3 sequences, approximately 6% of them singletons. Material: CD4+ T cells sorted from PBMCs, obtained on the day of the first yellow fever vaccination. These receptors came from a man aged 18 to 35 who received the YFV17D yellow fever vaccine.

This chain uses TRBV5-1 with TRBJ2-1; 8 bases line up with TRBD2. V was clipped by 1 base and J by 7 bases; unmatched bases: 7. Germline assignment: CDR1 SGHRS and CDR2 YFSETQ. The CDR3 extends over 15 amino acids. DNA for the CDR3: TGCGCCAGCAGCTTGAGTGGGACTAGTGTAAATGAGCAGTTCTTC. Its translation: CASSLSGTSVNEQFF.

This clonotype was seen ten or more times. The chain uses TRBV4-3 and TRBJ1-1; 7 bases map to TRBD1. V dropped 0 bases and J dropped 11; count of bases not matched to a gene: 18. CDR1 is LGHNA, CDR2 YSLEER, per germline. CDR3 length: 17 residues. The CDR3 loop reads CASSQEGPDRSGRRAFF. DNA of the CDR3: TGCGCCAGCAGCCAAGAGGGGCCGGACAGGTCGGGCCGGCGGGCTTTCTTT.

The gene calls are TRBV12-3 or TRBV12-4 and TRBJ2-1; D remains unclear. V was pared by 3 bases and J by 7 bases, with 10 bases between. The CDR3 loop spans 13 amino acids. The CDR3 nucleotides are TGTGCCAGCAGTTTGAATGGTCAGAATGAGCAGTTCTTC. As protein: CASSLNGQNEQFF.

The chain carries TRBV7-8 and TRBJ2-5, with TRBD2 matching 8 bases. J was trimmed by 3 bases and V by 9 bases; bases with no gene match: 12. The V gene's germline CDR1 is SGHVS and CDR2 FQNEAQ. There are 15 residues in the CDR3. The CDR3 nucleotides are TGTGCCAGGAGCCCCGGGGGGGGGGGGAAAGAGACCCAGTACTTC. This encodes CARSPGGGGKETQYF.

This clonotype was counted ten times or more. V usage is TRBV10-3 and J usage is TRBJ2-3, with 8 bases that match TRBD2. CDR3 length: 17 amino acids. The V gene end was trimmed by 7 bases and the J gene end by 3 bases; junction bases not matched to a gene: 15. Per germline, CDR1 ENHRY and CDR2 SYGVKD. The CDR3 here is CAITPNRGGGGTDTQYF. The CDR3 bases are TGTGCCATCACTCCTAATCGGGGGGGTGGAGGTACAGATACGCAGTATTTT.

The chain links TRBV4-2 to TRBJ1-1; 9 bases align to TRBD1. V lost 4 bases to trimming and J lost 1 base; unmatched junction nucleotides: 4. This CDR3 is 15 amino acids long. Germline assignment: CDR1 LGHNA and CDR2 YNFKEQ. The CDR3 sequence is CASSPVDRGNTEAFF. DNA for the CDR3: TGTGCCAGCAGCCCAGTGGACAGGGGGAACACTGAAGCTTTCTTT.

This clonotype was observed at least ten times. This chain uses TRBV20-1 with TRBJ2-5, with 9 bases fitting TRBD1. The CDR3 loop spans 12 amino acids. J lost 5 bases, V lost 5 bases, and 3 bases had no gene match. Germline values: CDR1 DFQATT, CDR2 SNEGSKA (reference sequence). The DNA of the CDR3 is TGCAGTGCTCCGGACAGGGGTGAGACCCAGTACTTC. It translates to CSAPDRGETQYF.